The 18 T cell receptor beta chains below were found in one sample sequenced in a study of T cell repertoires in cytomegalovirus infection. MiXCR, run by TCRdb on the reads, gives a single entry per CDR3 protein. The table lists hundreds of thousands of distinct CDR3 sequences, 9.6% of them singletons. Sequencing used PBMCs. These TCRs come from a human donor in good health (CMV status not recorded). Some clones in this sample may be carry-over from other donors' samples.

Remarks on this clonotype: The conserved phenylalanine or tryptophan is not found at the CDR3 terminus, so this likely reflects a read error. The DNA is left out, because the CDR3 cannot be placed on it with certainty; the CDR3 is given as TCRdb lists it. CDR3 sequence reads: CSAGGDIKDEQSL. The gene calls are TRBV20-1 and TRBJ2-1; the table gives TRBD1 as D, unverified against the DNA. A total of 13 residues make up the CDR3, ends included. In germline, CDR1 is DFQATT, CDR2 SNEGSKA (reference sequence).

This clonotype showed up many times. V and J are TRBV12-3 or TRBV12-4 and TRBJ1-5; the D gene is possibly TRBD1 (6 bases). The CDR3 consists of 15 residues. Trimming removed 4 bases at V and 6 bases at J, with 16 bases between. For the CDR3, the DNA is TGTGCCAGCAGTTCGGGACAACTGTTCGGTCAGCCCCAGCATTTT. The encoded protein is CASSSGQLFGQPQHF.

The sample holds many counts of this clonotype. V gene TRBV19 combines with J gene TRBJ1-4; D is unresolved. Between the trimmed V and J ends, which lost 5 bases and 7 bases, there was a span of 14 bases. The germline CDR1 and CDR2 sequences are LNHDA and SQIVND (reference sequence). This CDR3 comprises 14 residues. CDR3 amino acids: CASSSFEESEKLFF. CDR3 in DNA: TGTGCCAGTAGTTCCTTTGAAGAAAGTGAAAAACTGTTTTTT.

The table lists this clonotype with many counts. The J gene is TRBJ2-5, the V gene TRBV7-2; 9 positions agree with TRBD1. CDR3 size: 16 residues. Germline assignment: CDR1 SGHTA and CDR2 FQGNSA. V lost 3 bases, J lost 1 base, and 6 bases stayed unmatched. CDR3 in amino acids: CASSLGGQGTQETQYF. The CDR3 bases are TGTGCCAGCAGCTTGGGGGGACAGGGTACCCAAGAGACCCAGTACTTC.

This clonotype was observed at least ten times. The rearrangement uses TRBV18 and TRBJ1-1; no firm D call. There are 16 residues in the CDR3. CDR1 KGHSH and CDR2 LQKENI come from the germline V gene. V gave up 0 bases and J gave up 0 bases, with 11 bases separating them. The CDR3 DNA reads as TGTGCCAGCTCACCACCGAATAGTCAGCTGAACACTGAAGCTTTCTTT. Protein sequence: CASSPPNSQLNTEAFF.

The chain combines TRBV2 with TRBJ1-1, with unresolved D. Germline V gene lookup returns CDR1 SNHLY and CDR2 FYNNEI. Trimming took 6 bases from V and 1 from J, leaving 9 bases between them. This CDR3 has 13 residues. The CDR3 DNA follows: TGTGCCAGCAGGCGGGGAGGGAACACTGAAGCTTTCTTT. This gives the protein CASRRGGNTEAFF.

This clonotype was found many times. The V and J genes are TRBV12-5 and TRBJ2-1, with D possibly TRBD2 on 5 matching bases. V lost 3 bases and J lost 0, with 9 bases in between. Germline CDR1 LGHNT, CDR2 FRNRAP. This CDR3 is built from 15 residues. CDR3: CASGFWAGSYNEQFF. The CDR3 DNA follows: TGTGCTAGTGGTTTCTGGGCGGGCTCCTACAATGAGCAGTTCTTC.

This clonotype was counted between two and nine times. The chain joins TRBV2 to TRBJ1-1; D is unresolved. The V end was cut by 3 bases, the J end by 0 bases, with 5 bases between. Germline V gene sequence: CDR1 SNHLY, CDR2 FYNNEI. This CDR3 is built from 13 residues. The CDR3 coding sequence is TGTGCCAGCAGTGACAAGGTGAACACTGAAGCTTTCTTT. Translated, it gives CASSDKVNTEAFF.

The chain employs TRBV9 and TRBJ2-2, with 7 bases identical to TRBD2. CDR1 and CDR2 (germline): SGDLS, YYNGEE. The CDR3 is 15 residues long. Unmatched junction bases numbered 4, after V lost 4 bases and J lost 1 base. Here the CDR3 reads CASSLSSGNTGELFF. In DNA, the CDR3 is TGTGCCAGCAGCCTTTCTAGCGGGAACACCGGGGAGCTGTTTTTT.

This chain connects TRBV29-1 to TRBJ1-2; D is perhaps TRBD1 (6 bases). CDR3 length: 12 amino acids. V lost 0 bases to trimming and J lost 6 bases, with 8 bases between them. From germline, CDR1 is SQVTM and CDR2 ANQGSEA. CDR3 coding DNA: TGCAGCGTTGAAGATAGGGGGAATGGCTACACCTTC. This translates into CSVEDRGNGYTF.

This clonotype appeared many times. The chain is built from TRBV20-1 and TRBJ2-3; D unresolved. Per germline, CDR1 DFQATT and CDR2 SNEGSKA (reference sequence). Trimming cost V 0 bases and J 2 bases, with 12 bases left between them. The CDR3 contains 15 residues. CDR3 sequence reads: CSARDAAGSTDTQYF. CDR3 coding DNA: TGCAGTGCTAGAGATGCGGCAGGCTCCACAGATACGCAGTATTTT.

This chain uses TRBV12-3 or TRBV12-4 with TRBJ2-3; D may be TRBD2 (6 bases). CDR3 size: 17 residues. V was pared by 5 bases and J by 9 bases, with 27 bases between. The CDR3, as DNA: TGTGCCAGCAGTCAACCGGGACTTCTGGCTGGACGTAGGACGCAGTATTTT. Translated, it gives CASSQPGLLAGRRTQYF.

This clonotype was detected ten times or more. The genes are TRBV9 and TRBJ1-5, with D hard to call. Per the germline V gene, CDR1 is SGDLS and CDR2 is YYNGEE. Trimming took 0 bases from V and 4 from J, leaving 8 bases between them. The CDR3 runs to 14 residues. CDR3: CASSVGSTNQPQHF. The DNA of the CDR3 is TGTGCCAGCAGCGTAGGCTCTACAAATCAGCCCCAGCATTTT.

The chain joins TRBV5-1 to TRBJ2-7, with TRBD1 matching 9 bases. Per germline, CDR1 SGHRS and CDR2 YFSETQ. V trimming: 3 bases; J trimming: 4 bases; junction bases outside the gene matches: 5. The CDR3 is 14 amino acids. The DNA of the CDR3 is TGCGCCAGCAGCTCCGGGACAGGGCAGTACGAGCAGTACGTC. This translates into CASSSGTGQYEQYV.

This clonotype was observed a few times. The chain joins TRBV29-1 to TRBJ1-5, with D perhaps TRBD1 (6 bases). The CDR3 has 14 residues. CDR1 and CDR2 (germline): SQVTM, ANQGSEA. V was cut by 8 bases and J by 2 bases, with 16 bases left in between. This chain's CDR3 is CSTGQLFGNQPQHF. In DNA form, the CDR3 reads TGCAGCACCGGACAGTTGTTTGGCAATCAGCCCCAGCATTTT.

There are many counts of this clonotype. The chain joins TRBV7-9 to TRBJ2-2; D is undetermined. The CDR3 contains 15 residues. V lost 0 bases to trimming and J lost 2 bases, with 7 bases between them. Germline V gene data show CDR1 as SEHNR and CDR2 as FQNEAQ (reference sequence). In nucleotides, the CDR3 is TGTGCCAGCAGCTTAGCTAGCCCAAACACCGGGGAGCTGTTTTTT. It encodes CASSLASPNTGELFF.

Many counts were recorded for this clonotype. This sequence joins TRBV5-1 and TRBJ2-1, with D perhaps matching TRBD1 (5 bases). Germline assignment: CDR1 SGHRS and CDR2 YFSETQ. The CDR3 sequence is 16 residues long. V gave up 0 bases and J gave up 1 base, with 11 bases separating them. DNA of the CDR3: TGCGCCAGCAGCTTGGAATTGGCAGGGTCCTACAATGAGCAGTTCTTC. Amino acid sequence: CASSLELAGSYNEQFF.

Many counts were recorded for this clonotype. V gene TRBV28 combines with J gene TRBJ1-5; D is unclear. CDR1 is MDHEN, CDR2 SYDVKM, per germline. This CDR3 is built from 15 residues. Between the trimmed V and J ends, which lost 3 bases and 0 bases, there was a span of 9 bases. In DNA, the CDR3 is TGTGCCAGCAGTTTGCGGCTTTATAGCAATCAGCCCCAGCATTTT. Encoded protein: CASSLRLYSNQPQHF.